A single sample is the source of the 26 T cell receptor beta chains below, sequenced in a study of shared clonotypes between healthy human individuals. The repertoire was sequenced with immunoSEQ multiplex PCR; TCRdb's copy has only in-frame clones and lacks some. The table records roughly 490,000 clones, about three quarters of them present only once. The sample consisted of PBMCs. These receptors were taken from a woman aged 40 to 50 in good health. Some clones in this sample may be carry-over from other donors' samples.

V and J are TRBV6-1 and TRBJ1-4, with D uncertain. The germline V and J ends were trimmed by 2 bases and 11 bases, with 6 bases remaining between them. This CDR3 is 11 amino acids long. The germline gives CDR1 MNHNS, CDR2 SASEGT. The CDR3 sequence: CASSESVKLFF. The CDR3 DNA follows: TGTGCCAGCAGTGAATCGGTGAAACTGTTTTTT.

The chain employs TRBV18 and TRBJ2-7, with D unresolved. Trimming removed 3 bases from V and 2 bases from J, with 5 bases in between. This CDR3 region has 12 residues. In germline, CDR1 is KGHSH, CDR2 LQKENI. The CDR3 nucleotides read TGTGCCAGCTCACCCTTAACCTACGAGCAGTACTTC. Its protein is CASSPLTYEQYF.

The sample holds a few counts of this clone. Distinct nucleotide sequences in the sample also encode this CDR3. This sequence joins TRBV5-1 and TRBJ1-1; 7 positions match TRBD1. Unmatched junction bases numbered 3, after V lost 0 bases and J lost 4 bases. Per germline, CDR1 SGHRS and CDR2 YFSETQ. This CDR3 region has 14 residues. The CDR3 spells CASSLAGGGTEAFF. The CDR3 DNA reads as TGCGCCAGCAGCTTGGCAGGGGGTGGCACTGAAGCTTTCTTT.

The chain links TRBV7-8 to TRBJ2-7; D gene unclear. The CDR3 runs to 13 residues. V lost 5 bases and J 5 bases, leaving 13 bases between the germline ends. Germline V gene data show CDR1 as SGHVS and CDR2 as FQNEAQ. The DNA for the CDR3 is TGTGCCAGCAGCCCCCGGACGCCTGACGAGCAGTACTTC. Translating it yields CASSPRTPDEQYF.

This clone was counted between two and nine times. This sequence joins TRBV6-1 and TRBJ2-1; the D gene is possibly TRBD2 (5 bases). V was shortened by 3 bases and J by 1 base, with 10 bases between the two germline ends. The CDR3 covers 15 residues. Germline CDR1 reads MNHNS; CDR2 reads SASEGT. Here the CDR3 reads CASSDTPGSYNEQFF. CDR3 nucleotides: TGTGCCAGCAGTGACACACCGGGATCCTACAATGAGCAGTTCTTC.

V gene TRBV9 combines with J gene TRBJ2-3, with D tentatively TRBD1 (7 bases). From germline, CDR1 is SGDLS and CDR2 YYNGEE. The ends were cut back, 2 bases at V and 0 bases at J, with 13 bases in the middle. The CDR3 consists of 16 residues. Written as DNA, the CDR3 is TGTGCCAGCAGCGTGCAGGGGGGTCTTAGCACAGATACGCAGTATTTT. Its protein is CASSVQGGLSTDTQYF.

The rearrangement links TRBV10-3 to TRBJ2-1; D possibly corresponds to TRBD1 (6 bases). The germline CDR1 and CDR2 sequences are ENHRY and SYGVKD. The CDR3 length is 16 residues. Trimming took 4 bases from V and 0 from J, leaving 13 bases between them. For the CDR3, the DNA is TGTGCCATCAGTGGGTCCGGACAGAACTCCTACAATGAGCAGTTCTTC. The encoded protein is CAISGSGQNSYNEQFF.

In its sample, this clone was seen many times. The chain uses TRBV10-3 and TRBJ1-4, with 8 bases identical to TRBD1. CDR1 is ENHRY, CDR2 SYGVKD, per germline. This CDR3 is built from 16 residues. Losses at the gene ends were 5 bases for V and 5 bases for J; bases not matched to a gene: 10. DNA for the CDR3: TGTGCCATCAGTCTCGGTTCAACAGGGGGAAATGAAAAACTGTTTTTT. Translated, it gives CAISLGSTGGNEKLFF.

This rearrangement joins TRBV15 to TRBJ2-6; D remains unclear. The germline V gene has CDR1 LNHNV and CDR2 YYDKDF (reference sequence). The CDR3 length is 15 residues. V was clipped by 1 base and J by 4 bases, with 8 bases between them. CDR3 region: CATSRVRAGANVLTF. CDR3 in DNA: TGTGCCACCAGCAGAGTGCGTGCCGGGGCCAACGTCCTGACTTTC.

The rearrangement links TRBV9 to TRBJ1-1; D is possibly TRBD1 (5 bases). Germline CDR1 and CDR2: SGDLS and YYNGEE. The V and J ends lost 3 bases and 8 bases respectively, with 14 bases between them. The CDR3 runs 13 residues. The CDR3 sequence is CASSGGAGGEAFF. CDR3 nucleotide sequence: TGTGCCAGCAGCGGGGGCGCGGGGGGAGAAGCTTTCTTT. The full variable domain, completed using reference TRBV9 and TRBJ1-1, is DSGVTQTPKHLITATGQRVTLRCSPRSGDLSVYWYQQSLDQGLQFLIQYYNGEERAKGNILERFSAQQFPDLHSELNLSSLELGDSALYFCASSGGAGGEAFFGQGTRLTVV.

The chain is built from TRBV10-3 and TRBJ1-1; 9 bases line up with TRBD1. V lost 8 bases and J lost 4; bases outside the gene matches: 5. Germline V gene lookup returns CDR1 ENHRY and CDR2 SYGVKD. The CDR3 consists of 13 residues. CDR3 in amino acids: CAIGTGLGTEAFF. The CDR3, as DNA: TGTGCCATCGGGACAGGGTTAGGCACTGAAGCTTTCTTT.

The V and J genes are TRBV4-2 and TRBJ2-5; D possibly corresponds to TRBD2 (5 bases). CDR1 is LGHNA and CDR2 is YNFKEQ in the germline V gene. CDR3 size: 13 residues. The germline V and J ends were trimmed by 0 bases and 6 bases, with 8 bases remaining between them. CDR3 DNA: TGTGCCAGCAGCCAAGACGGGGAGAAGACCCAGTACTTC. Translating it yields CASSQDGEKTQYF.

The rearrangement links TRBV25-1 to TRBJ1-2, with a possible D match to TRBD1 (6 bases). This CDR3 has 14 residues. V was trimmed by 8 bases and J by 6 bases, leaving 19 bases between them. The germline V gene has CDR1 MGHDK and CDR2 SYGVNS. This CDR3 reads CASQAGGGRHGYTF. The CDR3 region has the DNA TGTGCCAGCCAGGCCGGCGGGGGGCGTCATGGCTACACCTTC.

The chain combines TRBV29-1 with TRBJ2-5, with TRBD2 as a possible D gene (6 bases). TRBJ2-7 matches the DNA end more closely, so the J call is doubtful. The CDR3 sequence is 11 residues long. Germline loops: CDR1 SQVTM, CDR2 ANQGSEA. CDR3 protein: CSVGTTYEQYF. In nucleotides, the CDR3 is TGCAGCGTTGGGACTACCTACGAGCAGTACTTC.

This clone was counted between two and nine times. The chain carries TRBV23-1 and TRBJ2-1; tentatively, D is TRBD1 (6 bases). TRBV23-1 is an ORF for which the function is uncertain. The CDR3 has 15 residues. V was trimmed by 2 bases and J by 7 bases, leaving 15 bases between them. CDR3 nucleotides: TGCGCCAGCAGTCAAAACAGGGCCACCCTTAATGAGCAGTTCTTC. Translation: CASSQNRATLNEQFF.

The CDR3 sequence: CASSGGTGLSLNSGNTIYF. CDR3 DNA sequence: TGTGCCAGCAGTGGAGGGACAGGACTATCCCTTAACTCTGGAAACACCATATATTTT. The chain is built from TRBV28 and TRBJ1-3; TRBD1 agrees at 8 bases. V was clipped by 5 bases and J by 0 bases; unmatched bases: 15. This CDR3 contains 19 residues. CDR1 MDHEN and CDR2 SYDVKM come from the germline V gene.

V and J are TRBV19 and TRBJ2-1; tentative D call: TRBD2 (6 bases). V was shortened by 7 bases and J by 0 bases, with 16 bases between the two germline ends. CDR3 size: 16 residues. Looked up from germline, CDR1 is LNHDA and CDR2 is SQIVND (reference sequence). Written as DNA, the CDR3 is TGTGCCAGTACTAAACTAGCTCCCCCCTCCTACAATGAGCAGTTCTTC. Translating gives CASTKLAPPSYNEQFF. The full variable domain, its missing parts supplied by reference TRBV19 and TRBJ2-1, is DGGITQSPKYLFRKEGQNVTLSCEQNLNHDAMYWYRQDPGQGLRLIYYSQIVNDFQKGDIAEGYSVSREKKESFPLTVTSAQKNPTAFYLCASTKLAPPSYNEQFFGPGTRLTVL.

This clone was seen more than once but under ten times. This same CDR3 is encoded by further DNA sequences in the sample. The gene calls are TRBV2 and TRBJ2-7, with D tentatively TRBD1 or TRBD2 (6 bases each). CDR3 size: 12 residues. The V end was cut by 4 bases, the J end by 7 bases, with 11 bases between. CDR1 and CDR2 (germline): SNHLY, FYNNEI. The CDR3 region has the DNA TGTGCCAGCAGTGCAGGGGCGGGGGAGCAGTACTTC. This translates into CASSAGAGEQYF. Based on the CDR3 plus reference TRBV2 and TRBJ2-7, the full variable domain is EPEVTQTPSHQVTQMGQEVILRCVPISNHLYFYWYRQILGQKVEFLVSFYNNEISEKSEIFDDQFSVERPDGSNFTLKIRSTKLEDSAMYFCASSAGAGEQYFGPGTRLTVT.

The chain has TRBV18 and TRBJ1-5; D may be TRBD1 (5 bases). CDR3 size: 15 residues. From germline, CDR1 is KGHSH and CDR2 LQKENI. The V end was cut by 4 bases, the J end by 4 bases, with 14 bases between. The CDR3 reads CASSRRGGNNQPQHF. CDR3 bases: TGTGCCAGCTCACGTCGGGGGGGGAATAATCAGCCCCAGCATTTT.

The genes are TRBV4-1 and TRBJ2-6, with D uncertain. Looked up from germline, CDR1 is MGHRA and CDR2 is YSYEKL. Trimming removed 0 bases at V and 2 bases at J, with 17 bases between. The CDR3 has 19 amino acids. CDR3 sequence: CASSQDVPKVFTGANVLTF. CDR3 bases: TGCGCCAGCAGCCAAGACGTCCCTAAGGTTTTCACTGGGGCCAACGTCCTGACTTTC.

The sample holds a few counts of this clone. This specimen includes other DNA sequences encoding the same CDR3. This chain uses TRBV5-1 with TRBJ1-4; D gene ambiguous. The CDR3 length is 14 residues. Trimming took off 0 bases at V and 4 bases at J, with 7 bases between the two ends. The V gene's germline CDR1 is SGHRS and CDR2 YFSETQ. CDR3 in amino acids: CASSLEGLNEKLFF. DNA of the CDR3: TGCGCCAGCAGCTTGGAAGGGCTTAATGAAAAACTGTTTTTT.

The chain employs TRBV28 and TRBJ2-5; the D gene is possibly TRBD1 (6 bases). This CDR3 is 13 amino acids long. Germline CDR1 reads MDHEN; CDR2 reads SYDVKM. The V and J ends lost 6 bases and 2 bases respectively, with 10 bases between them. For the CDR3, the DNA is TGTGCCAGCAGCAGGGGTCTGCAAGAGACCCAGTACTTC. The encoded protein is CASSRGLQETQYF.

This chain connects TRBV15 to TRBJ2-2; 7 bases agree with TRBD2. CDR1 is LNHNV and CDR2 is YYDKDF in the germline V gene (reference sequence). CDR3 length: 17 residues. The ends lost 0 bases at V and 4 bases at J; junction bases unmatched: 8. The CDR3 loop is CATSRDRGRDRTGELFF. The CDR3 DNA is TGTGCCACCAGCAGAGATCGGGGGAGGGATCGCACCGGGGAGCTGTTTTTT. The full variable domain, its missing parts supplied by reference TRBV15 and TRBJ2-2, is DAMVIQNPRYQVTQFGKPVTLSCSQTLNHNVMYWYQQKSSQAPKLLFHYYDKDFNNEADTPDNFQSRRPNTSFCFLDIRSPGLGDTAMYLCATSRDRGRDRTGELFFGEGSRLTVL.

CDR3 coding DNA: TGTGCCAGCAGTGACCCAGGGGTTTGGGTCTATGGCTACACCTTC. This codes for CASSDPGVWVYGYTF. V gene TRBV6-6 combines with J gene TRBJ1-2; the D gene is possibly TRBD1 (6 bases). Trimming took off 5 bases at V and 4 bases at J, with 17 bases between the two ends. Germline CDR1 and CDR2: MNHNY and SVGAGI (reference sequence). The CDR3 is 15 residues long.

V is TRBV19 and J is TRBJ1-5; 9 positions agree with TRBD1. The CDR3 spans 15 residues. Trimming removed 6 bases from V and 0 bases from J; junction bases left unmatched: 3. The germline V gene has CDR1 LNHDA and CDR2 SQIVND (reference sequence). The CDR3 DNA follows: TGTGCCAGTAGGACAGGGGGAAATAGCAATCAGCCCCAGCATTTT. Translating it yields CASRTGGNSNQPQHF.

This chain connects TRBV4-1 to TRBJ2-1; 7 bases agree with TRBD2. Losses at the gene ends were 0 bases for V and 5 bases for J; bases not matched to a gene: 16. CDR1 MGHRA and CDR2 YSYEKL come from the germline V gene. The CDR3 has 19 residues. CDR3 nucleotides: TGCGCCAGCAGCCAAGATGCGGCGGGAGAGGTGGGTGATAACAATGAGCAGTTCTTC. It encodes CASSQDAAGEVGDNNEQFF.